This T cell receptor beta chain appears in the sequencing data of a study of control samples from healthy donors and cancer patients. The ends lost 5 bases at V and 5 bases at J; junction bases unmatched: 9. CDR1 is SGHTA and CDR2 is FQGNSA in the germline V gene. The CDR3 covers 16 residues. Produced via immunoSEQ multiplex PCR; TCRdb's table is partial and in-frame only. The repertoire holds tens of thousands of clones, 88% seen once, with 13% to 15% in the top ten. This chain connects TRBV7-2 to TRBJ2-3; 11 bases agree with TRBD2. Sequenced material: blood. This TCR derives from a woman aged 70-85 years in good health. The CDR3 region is CASSATSGSQVDTQYF. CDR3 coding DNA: TGTGCCAGCAGCGCCACTAGCGGGAGCCAGGTAGATACGCAGTATTTT.